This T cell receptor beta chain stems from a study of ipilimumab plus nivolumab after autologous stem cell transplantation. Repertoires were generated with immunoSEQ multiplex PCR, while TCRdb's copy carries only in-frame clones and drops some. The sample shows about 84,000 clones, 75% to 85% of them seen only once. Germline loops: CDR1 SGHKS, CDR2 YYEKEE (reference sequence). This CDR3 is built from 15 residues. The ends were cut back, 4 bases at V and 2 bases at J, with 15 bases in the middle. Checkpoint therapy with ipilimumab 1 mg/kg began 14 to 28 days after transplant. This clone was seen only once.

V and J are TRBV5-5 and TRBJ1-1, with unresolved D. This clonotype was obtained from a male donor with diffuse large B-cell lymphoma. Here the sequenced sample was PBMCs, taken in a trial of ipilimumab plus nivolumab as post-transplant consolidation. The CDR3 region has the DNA TGTGCCAGCAGCCCCCTAGGGCAGGTAAACACTGAAGCTTTCTTT. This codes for CASSPLGQVNTEAFF.